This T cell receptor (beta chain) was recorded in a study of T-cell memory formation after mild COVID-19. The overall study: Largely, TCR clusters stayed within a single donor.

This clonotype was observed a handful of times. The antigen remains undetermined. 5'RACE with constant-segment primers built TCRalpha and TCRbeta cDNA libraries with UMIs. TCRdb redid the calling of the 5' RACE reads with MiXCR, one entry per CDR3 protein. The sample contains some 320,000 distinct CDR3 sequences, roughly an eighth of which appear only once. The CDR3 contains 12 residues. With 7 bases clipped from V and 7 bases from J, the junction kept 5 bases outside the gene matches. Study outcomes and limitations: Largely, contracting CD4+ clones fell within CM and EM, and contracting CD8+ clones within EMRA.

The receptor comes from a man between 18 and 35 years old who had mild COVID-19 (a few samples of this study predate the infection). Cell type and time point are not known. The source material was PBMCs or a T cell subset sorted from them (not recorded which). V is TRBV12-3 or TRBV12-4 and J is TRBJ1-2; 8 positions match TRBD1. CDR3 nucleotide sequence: TGTGCCAGCACCCCAGGGGGCCGTGGCTACACCTTC. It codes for CASTPGGRGYTF.